This entry concerns a single T cell receptor (beta chain). This sample was included in a study of T cell responses to AZD1222 COVID-19 vaccine. Study as a whole: Analysis merged second doses at about 4 or about 12 weeks.

Method: immunoSEQ multiplex PCR; TCRdb's copy keeps in-frame clones and lacks some. The sample yields roughly 150,000 clones, around 93% seen once. The CDR3 extends over 19 amino acids. Per the germline V gene, CDR1 is SQVTM and CDR2 is ANQGSEA. V was cut by 6 bases and J by 5 bases, with 34 bases left in between. This clonotype was obtained from an adult in good health. The specimen comprised peripheral blood, sampled on day 0 of AZD1222 vaccination. This rearrangement joins TRBV29-1 to TRBJ2-5, with D possibly TRBD2 on 6 matching bases. The CDR3 sequence: CSVGGVRAPERLLMETQYF. In nucleotides, the CDR3 is TGCAGCGTCGGGGGTGTCCGCGCTCCCGAGAGATTGCTGATGGAGACCCAGTACTTC.